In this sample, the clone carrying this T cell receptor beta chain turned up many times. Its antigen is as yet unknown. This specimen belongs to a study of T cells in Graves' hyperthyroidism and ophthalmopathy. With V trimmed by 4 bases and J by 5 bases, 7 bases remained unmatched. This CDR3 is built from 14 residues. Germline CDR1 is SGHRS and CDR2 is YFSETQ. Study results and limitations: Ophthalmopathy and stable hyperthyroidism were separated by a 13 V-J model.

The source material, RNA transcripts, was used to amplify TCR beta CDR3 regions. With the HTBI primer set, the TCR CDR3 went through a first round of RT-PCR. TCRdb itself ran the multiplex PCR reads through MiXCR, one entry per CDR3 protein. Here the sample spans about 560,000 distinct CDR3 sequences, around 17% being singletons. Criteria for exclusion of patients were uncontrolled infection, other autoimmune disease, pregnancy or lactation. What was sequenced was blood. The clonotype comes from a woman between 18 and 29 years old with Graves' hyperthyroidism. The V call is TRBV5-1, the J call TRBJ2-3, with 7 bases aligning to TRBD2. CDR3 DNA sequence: TGCGCCAGCAGCCCAGGACTAGTCAAAGATACGCAGTATTTT. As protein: CASSPGLVKDTQYF.